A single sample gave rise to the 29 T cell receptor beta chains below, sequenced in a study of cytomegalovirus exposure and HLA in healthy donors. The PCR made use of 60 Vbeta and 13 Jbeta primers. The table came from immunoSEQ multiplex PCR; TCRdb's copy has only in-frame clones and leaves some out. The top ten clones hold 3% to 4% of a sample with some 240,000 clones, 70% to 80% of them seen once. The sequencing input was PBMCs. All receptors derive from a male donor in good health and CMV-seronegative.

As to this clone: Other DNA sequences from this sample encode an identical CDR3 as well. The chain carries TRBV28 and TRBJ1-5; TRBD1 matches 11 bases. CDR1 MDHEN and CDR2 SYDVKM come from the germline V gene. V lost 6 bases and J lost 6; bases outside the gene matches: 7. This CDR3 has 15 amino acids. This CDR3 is CASRLDRGLAQPQHF. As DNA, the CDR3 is TGTGCCAGCAGGCTGGACAGGGGGCTTGCTCAGCCCCAGCATTTT.

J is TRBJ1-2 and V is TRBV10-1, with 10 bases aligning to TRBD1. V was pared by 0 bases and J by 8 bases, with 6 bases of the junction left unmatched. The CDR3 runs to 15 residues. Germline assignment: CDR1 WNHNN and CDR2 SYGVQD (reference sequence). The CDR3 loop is CASSESGQGVQGYTF. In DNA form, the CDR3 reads TGCGCCAGCAGTGAGTCCGGACAGGGGGTGCAGGGCTACACCTTC.

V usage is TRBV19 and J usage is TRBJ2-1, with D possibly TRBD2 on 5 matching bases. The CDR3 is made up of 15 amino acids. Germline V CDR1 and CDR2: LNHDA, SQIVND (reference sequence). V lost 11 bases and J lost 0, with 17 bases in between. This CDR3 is CAVSRGISSYNEQFF. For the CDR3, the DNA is TGTGCCGTGAGCCGGGGTATAAGCTCCTACAATGAGCAGTTCTTC.

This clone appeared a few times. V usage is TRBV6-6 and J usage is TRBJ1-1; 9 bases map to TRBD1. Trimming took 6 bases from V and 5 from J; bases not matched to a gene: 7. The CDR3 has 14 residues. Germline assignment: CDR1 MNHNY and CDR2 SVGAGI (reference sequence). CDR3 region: CASSRGQGWTEAFF. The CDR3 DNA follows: TGTGCCAGCAGCCGCGGACAGGGGTGGACTGAAGCTTTCTTT.

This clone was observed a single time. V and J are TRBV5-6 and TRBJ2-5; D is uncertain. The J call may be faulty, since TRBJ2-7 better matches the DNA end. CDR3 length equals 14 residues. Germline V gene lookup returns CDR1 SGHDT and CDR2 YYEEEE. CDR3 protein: CASSFIQVEYEQYF. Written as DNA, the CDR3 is TGTGCCAGCAGCTTTATCCAAGTAGAGTACGAGCAGTACTTC.

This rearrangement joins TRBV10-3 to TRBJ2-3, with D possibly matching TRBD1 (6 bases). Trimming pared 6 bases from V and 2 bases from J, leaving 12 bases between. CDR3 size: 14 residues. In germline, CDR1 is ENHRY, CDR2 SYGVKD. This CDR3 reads CAIRGDTHTDTQYF. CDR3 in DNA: TGTGCCATCAGAGGGGACACCCACACAGATACGCAGTATTTT.

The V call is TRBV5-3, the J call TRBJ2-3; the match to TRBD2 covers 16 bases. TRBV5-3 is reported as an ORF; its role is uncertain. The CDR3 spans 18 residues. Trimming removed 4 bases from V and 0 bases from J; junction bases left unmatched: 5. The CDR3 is CARSRGLAGGPSTDTQYF. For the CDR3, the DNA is TGTGCCAGAAGCCGGGGACTAGCGGGAGGGCCCAGCACAGATACGCAGTATTTT.

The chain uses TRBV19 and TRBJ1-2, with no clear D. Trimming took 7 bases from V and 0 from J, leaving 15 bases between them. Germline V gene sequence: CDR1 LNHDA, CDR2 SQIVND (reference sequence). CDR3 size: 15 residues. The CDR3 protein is CASKLVGASNYGYTF. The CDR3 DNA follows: TGTGCCAGTAAATTAGTGGGCGCCTCTAACTATGGCTACACCTTC.

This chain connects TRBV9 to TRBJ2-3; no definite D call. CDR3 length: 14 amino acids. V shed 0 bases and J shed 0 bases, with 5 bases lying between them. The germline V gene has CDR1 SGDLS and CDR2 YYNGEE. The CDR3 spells CASSVDSSTDTQYF. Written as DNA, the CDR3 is TGTGCCAGCAGCGTAGACTCTAGCACAGATACGCAGTATTTT.

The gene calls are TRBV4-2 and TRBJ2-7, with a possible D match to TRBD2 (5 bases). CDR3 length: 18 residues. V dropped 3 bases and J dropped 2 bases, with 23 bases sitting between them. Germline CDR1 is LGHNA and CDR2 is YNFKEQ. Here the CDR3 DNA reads TGTGCCAGCAGCCAGAGGGAAACCAAGCGGCGGGTCGCCTACGAGCAGTACTTC. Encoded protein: CASSQRETKRRVAYEQYF.

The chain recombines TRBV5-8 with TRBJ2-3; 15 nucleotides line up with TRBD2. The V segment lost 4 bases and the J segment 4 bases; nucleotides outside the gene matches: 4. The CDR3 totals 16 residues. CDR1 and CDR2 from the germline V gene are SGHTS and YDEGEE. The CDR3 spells CASSAGTSGRSDTQYF. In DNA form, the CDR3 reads TGTGCCAGCAGCGCCGGGACTAGCGGGAGGTCAGATACGCAGTATTTT.

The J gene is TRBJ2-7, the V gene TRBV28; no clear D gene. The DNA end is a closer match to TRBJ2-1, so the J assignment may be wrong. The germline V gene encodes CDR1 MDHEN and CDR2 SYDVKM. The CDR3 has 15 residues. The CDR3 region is CASSFPLAGSYEQFF. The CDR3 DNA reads TGTGCCAGCAGTTTTCCATTAGCCGGCTCCTACGAGCAGTTCTTC.

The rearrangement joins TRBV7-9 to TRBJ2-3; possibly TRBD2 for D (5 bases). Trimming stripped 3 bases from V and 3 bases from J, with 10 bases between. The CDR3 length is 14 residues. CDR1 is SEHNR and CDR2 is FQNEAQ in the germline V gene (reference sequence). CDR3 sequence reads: CASSLGAATDTQYF. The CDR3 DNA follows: TGTGCCAGCAGCTTGGGAGCTGCGACAGATACGCAGTATTTT.

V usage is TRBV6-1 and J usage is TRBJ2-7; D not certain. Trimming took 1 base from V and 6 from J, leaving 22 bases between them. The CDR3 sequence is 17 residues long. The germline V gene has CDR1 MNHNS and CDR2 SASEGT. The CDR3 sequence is CASSEGALANQSGEQYF. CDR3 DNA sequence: TGTGCCAGCAGTGAAGGAGCCCTGGCAAACCAATCGGGCGAGCAGTACTTC.

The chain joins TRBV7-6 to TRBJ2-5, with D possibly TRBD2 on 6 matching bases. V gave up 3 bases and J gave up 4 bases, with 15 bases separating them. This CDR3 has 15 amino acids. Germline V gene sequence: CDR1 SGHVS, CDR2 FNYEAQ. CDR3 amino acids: CASSFLAGMAETQYF. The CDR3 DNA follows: TGTGCCAGCAGCTTTTTGGCGGGAATGGCAGAGACCCAGTACTTC.

CDR3 in DNA: TGTGCCAGCAGGCCTTCGAGTAGCGGGATGGTTGAGCAGTACTTC. Its protein product is CASRPSSSGMVEQYF. This chain uses TRBV27 with TRBJ2-7; 8 positions agree with TRBD2. The V gene end was trimmed by 6 bases and the J gene end by 7 bases; junction bases not matched to a gene: 14. The germline V gene has CDR1 MNHEY and CDR2 SMNVEV (reference sequence). The CDR3 extends over 15 amino acids.

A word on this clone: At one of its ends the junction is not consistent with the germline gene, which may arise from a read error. Here the CDR3 reads CASSLEGAPGNEKLLF. CDR3 DNA sequence: TGCGCCAGCAGCTTGGAGGGGGCGCCGGGGAATGAAAAACTGCTTTTT. The chain links TRBV5-1 to TRBJ1-4, with TRBD1 matching over 7 bases. The germline V gene encodes CDR1 SGHRS and CDR2 YFSETQ. The CDR3 consists of 16 residues.

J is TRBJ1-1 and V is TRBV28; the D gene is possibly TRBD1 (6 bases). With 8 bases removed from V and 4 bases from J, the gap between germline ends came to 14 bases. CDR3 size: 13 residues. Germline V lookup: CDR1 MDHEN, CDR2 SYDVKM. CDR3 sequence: CASVGGGGTEAFF. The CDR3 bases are TGTGCCAGCGTAGGGGGTGGCGGCACTGAAGCTTTCTTT.

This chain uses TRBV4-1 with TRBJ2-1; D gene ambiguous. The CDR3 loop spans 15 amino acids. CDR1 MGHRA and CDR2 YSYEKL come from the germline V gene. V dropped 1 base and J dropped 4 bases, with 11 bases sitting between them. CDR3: CASSQGVRRYNEQFF. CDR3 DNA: TGCGCCAGCAGCCAAGGCGTTAGGCGGTACAATGAGCAGTTCTTC.

Written as DNA, the CDR3 is TGTGCCAGCAAAGGAGCGGGAGAAGAGAATGAGCAGTTCTTC. Its translation: CASKGAGEENEQFF. The chain links TRBV28 to TRBJ2-1; 8 nucleotides match TRBD2. The CDR3 loop spans 14 amino acids. In germline, CDR1 is MDHEN, CDR2 SYDVKM. The junction had 9 bases not matched to a gene; V was cut back by 7 bases and J by 7 bases. Filled out from reference TRBV28 and TRBJ2-1, the complete variable domain reads DVKVTQSSRYLVKRTGEKVFLECVQDMDHENMFWYRQDPGLGLRLIYFSYDVKMKEKGDIPEGYSVSREKKERFSLILESASTNQTSMYLCASKGAGEENEQFFGPGTRLTVL.

CDR3 loop: CASSLGGKGETQYF. The CDR3 bases are TGTGCCAGCAGCTTGGGCGGGAAGGGGGAGACCCAGTACTTC. The rearrangement joins TRBV7-7 to TRBJ2-5, with a possible D match to TRBD2 (6 bases). The length of the CDR3 is 14 residues. Germline V lookup: CDR1 SSHAT, CDR2 FNYEAQ (reference sequence). The V and J ends lost 3 bases and 5 bases respectively, with 13 bases between them. The full variable domain, its missing parts supplied by reference TRBV7-7 and TRBJ2-5, is GAGVSQSPRYKVTKRGQDVTLRCDPISSHATLYWYQQALGQGPEFLTYFNYEAQPDKSGLPSDRFSAERPEGSISTLTIQRTEQRDSAMYRCASSLGGKGETQYFGPGTRLLVL.

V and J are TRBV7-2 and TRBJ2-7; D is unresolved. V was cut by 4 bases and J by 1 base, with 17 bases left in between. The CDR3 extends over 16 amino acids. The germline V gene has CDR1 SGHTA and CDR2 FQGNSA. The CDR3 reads CASSSPYQLYSYEQYF. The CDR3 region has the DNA TGTGCCAGCAGCTCCCCTTATCAACTATATTCCTACGAGCAGTACTTC.

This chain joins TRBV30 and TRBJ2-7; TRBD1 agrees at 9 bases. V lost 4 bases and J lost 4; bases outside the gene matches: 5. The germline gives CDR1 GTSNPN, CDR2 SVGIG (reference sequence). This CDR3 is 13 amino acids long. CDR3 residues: CAWTRDRVYEQYF. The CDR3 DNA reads TGTGCCTGGACTCGGGACAGGGTGTACGAGCAGTACTTC.

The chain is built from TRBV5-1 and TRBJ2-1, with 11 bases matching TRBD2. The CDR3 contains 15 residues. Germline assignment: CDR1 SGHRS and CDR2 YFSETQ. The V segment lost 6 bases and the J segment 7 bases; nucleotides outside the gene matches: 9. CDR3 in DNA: TGCGCCAGCAACCTAGCGGGAGGCCCCCAGAATGAGCAGTTCTTC. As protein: CASNLAGGPQNEQFF.

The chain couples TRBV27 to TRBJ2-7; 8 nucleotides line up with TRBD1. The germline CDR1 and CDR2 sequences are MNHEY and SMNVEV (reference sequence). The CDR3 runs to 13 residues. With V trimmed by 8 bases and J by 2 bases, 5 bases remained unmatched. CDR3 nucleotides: TGTGCCAGCCAAGGACAGGGTGCCTACGAGCAGTACTTC. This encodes CASQGQGAYEQYF.

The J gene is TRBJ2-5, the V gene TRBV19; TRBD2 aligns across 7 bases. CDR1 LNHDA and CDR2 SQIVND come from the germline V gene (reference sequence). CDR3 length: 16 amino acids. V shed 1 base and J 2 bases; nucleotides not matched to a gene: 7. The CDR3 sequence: CASSIGRAGLQETQYF. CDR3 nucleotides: TGTGCCAGTAGTATAGGGAGGGCGGGACTACAAGAGACCCAGTACTTC.

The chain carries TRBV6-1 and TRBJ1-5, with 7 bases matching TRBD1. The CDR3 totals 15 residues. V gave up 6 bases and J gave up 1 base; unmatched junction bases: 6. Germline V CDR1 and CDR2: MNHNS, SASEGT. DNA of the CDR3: TGTGCCAGCAGCGACAGGGTAGTGAGCAATCAGCCCCAGCATTTT. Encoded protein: CASSDRVVSNQPQHF.

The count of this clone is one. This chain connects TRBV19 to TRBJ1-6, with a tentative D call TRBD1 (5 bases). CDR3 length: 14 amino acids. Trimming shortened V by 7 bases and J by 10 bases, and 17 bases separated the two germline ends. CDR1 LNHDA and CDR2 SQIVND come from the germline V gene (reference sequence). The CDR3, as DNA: TGTGCCAGTACCTTTTCGGGGGAGATATCACCCCTCCACTTT. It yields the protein CASTFSGEISPLHF.

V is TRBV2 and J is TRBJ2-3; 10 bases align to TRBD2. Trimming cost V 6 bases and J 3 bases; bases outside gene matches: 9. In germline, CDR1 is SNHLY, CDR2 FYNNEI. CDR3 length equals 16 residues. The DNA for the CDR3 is TGTGCCAGCAGCCAGATGGCTAGCGGGAGAACAGATACGCAGTATTTT. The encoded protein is CASSQMASGRTDTQYF.